This TCR beta chain emerged from a study of shared clonotypes between healthy human individuals. The V end lost 6 bases, the J end lost 2 bases, and 11 bases lay between the germline ends. The CDR3 has 13 amino acids. Germline V gene lookup returns CDR1 SNHLY and CDR2 FYNNEI. The method was immunoSEQ multiplex PCR; TCRdb's version includes in-frame clones alone and lacks a portion of them. The sample lists about 680,000 clones, about three quarters seen once, with around 2% in the top ten. V is TRBV2 and J is TRBJ2-7; D is possibly TRBD1 or TRBD2 (7 bases each). Sequenced sample: memory CD4+ T cells sorted from blood. The subset denotes: CD45RA-negative fraction. The TCR originated in a woman in her twenties or thirties in good health. The CDR3 protein is CASRSGTAYEQYF. The DNA of the CDR3 is TGTGCCAGCAGGAGCGGGACAGCCTACGAGCAGTACTTC.